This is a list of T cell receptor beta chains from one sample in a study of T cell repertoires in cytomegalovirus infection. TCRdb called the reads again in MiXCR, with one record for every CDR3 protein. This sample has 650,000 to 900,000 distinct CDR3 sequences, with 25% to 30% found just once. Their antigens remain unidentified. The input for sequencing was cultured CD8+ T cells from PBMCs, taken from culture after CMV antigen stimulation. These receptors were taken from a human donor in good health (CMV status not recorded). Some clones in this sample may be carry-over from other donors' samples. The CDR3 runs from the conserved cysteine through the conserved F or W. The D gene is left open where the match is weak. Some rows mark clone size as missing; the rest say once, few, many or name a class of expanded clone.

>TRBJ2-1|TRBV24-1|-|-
TGTGCCACCAGTGGTCCCGGGACGCCTGGACTACAATTC
CATSGPGTPGLQF
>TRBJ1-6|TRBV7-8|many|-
TGTGCCAGCAGCTTAGCGATCATGGGTTCACCCCTCCACTTT
CASSLAIMGSPLHF
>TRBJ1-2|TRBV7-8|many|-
TGTGCCAGCAGCCTAGGGACATTCAACTATGGCTACACCTTC
CASSLGTFNYGYTF
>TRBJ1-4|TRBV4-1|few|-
TGCGCCAGCAGCCCAACCAGGAATGAAAAACTGTTTTTT
CASSPTRNEKLFF
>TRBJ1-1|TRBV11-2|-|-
TGTGCCAGCGGCCGTACAGGCTTGAACACTGAAGCTTTCTTT
CASGRTGLNTEAFF
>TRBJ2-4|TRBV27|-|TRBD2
TGTGCCAGCAGTTTACGGGGCGCGGGGGTTCAGTACTTC
CASSLRGAGVQYF
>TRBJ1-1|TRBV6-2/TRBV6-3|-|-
TGTGCCAGCAGTTACCCCACAGGCATGAACACTGAAGCTTTCTTT
CASSYPTGMNTEAFF
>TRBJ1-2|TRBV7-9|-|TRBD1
TGTGCCAGCAGCGCCCGGACAGGGTCAAAGGACCCCTATGGCTACACCTTC
CASSARTGSKDPYGYTF
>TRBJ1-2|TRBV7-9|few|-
TGTGCCAGCAGCGAAAACAGGGATGGCTACACCTTC
CASSENRDGYTF
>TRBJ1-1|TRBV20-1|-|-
TGCAGTGCTAGAGACCCTCAGAGGACACAAAGGGGCACTGAAGCTTTCTTT
CSARDPQRTQRGTEAFF
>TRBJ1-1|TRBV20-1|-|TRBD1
TGCAGTGCTCTTCTTCGGGACAGGGCCACGAACACTGAAGCTTTCTTT
CSALLRDRATNTEAFF
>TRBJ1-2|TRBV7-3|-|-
TGTGCCAGCAGCCGGACTAAGTATACCGATGGCTACACCTTC
CASSRTKYTDGYTF
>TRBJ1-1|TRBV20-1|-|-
TGCAGTGCTAGTCCAGGAGCGCCAGGAATAATGAACACTGAAGCTTTCTTT
CSASPGAPGIMNTEAFF
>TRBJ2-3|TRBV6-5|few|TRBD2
TGTGCCAGCAGTGGGGCGGGGGGGCCAACAGATACGCAGTATTTT
CASSGAGGPTDTQYF
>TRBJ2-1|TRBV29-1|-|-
TGCAGCGTTGAATCGGGGAAAACGGGATGGGAGCAGTTCTTC
CSVESGKTGWEQFF
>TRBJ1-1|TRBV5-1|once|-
TGCGCCAGCAGCTTGGCCGGCGGGGGGTCTGGCACTGAAGCTTTCTTT
CASSLAGGGSGTEAFF
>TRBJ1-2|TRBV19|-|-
TGTGCCAGTACCTCGGGTGGCCCTTACTATGGCTACACCTTC
CASTSGGPYYGYTF